These T cell receptor beta chains were read from a single sample in a study of blood T cell repertoires in COVID-19. Data came from immunoSEQ multiplex PCR; TCRdb stores just in-frame clones and leaves some out. The sample contains some 520,000 clones, 89% of which appear only once. The specimen sequenced was peripheral blood. All receptors come from a man aged 18 to 30 with COVID-19, enrolled during active disease. Each CDR3 is given with its conserved first and last residue. D genes are given only for firm matches. The size field is filled for only some rows; it gives once, few, many or a size class.

TRBJ2-1,-,TRBV5-6,-,CASSLVGAYNEQFF,TGTGCCAGCAGCTTGGTAGGGGCGTACAATGAGCAGTTCTTC
TRBJ2-7,once,TRBV2,-,CASTGPRVNEQYF,TGTGCCAGCACCGGCCCCAGGGTCAACGAGCAGTACTTC
TRBJ2-1,-,TRBV18,TRBD2,CASSPPGLAGYSDEQFF,TGTGCCAGCTCACCACCGGGACTAGCGGGATATAGCGATGAGCAGTTCTTC
TRBJ2-3,-,TRBV19,TRBD2,CASSITGGSTDTQYF,TGTGCCAGTAGTATAACGGGGGGTAGCACAGATACGCAGTATTTT
TRBJ2-3,-,TRBV29-1,TRBD2,CSVVLAGRGDTQYF,TGCAGCGTTGTTCTAGCGGGGAGGGGAGATACGCAGTATTTT
TRBJ2-1,-,TRBV3-1/TRBV3-2,TRBD2,CASSQVLAGGNEQFF,TGTGCCAGCAGCCAAGTGTTAGCGGGAGGTAATGAGCAGTTCTTC
TRBJ2-3,-,TRBV9,-,CASSVGGPDTQYF,TGTGCCAGCAGCGTAGGAGGGCCAGATACGCAGTATTTT
TRBJ1-5,-,TRBV28,-,CASGWGRNQPQHF,TGTGCCAGCGGATGGGGGCGCAATCAGCCCCAGCATTTT
TRBJ2-3,-,TRBV3-1/TRBV3-2,TRBD2,CASSHQREKITDTQYF,TGTGCCAGCAGCCACCAGCGGGAGAAGATCACAGATACGCAGTATTTT
TRBJ1-5,once,TRBV6-5,TRBD1,CASRRTRDRNQPQHF,TGTGCCAGCAGGAGAACCCGGGACAGGAATCAGCCCCAGCATTTT
TRBJ1-4,-,TRBV6-5,-,CASSQGGRNEKLFF,TGTGCCAGCAGCCAAGGGGGACGGAATGAAAAACTGTTTTTT
TRBJ2-2,-,TRBV11-2,TRBD1,CASSVTGGFNTGELFF,TGTGCCAGCAGCGTGACAGGGGGCTTCAACACCGGGGAGCTGTTTTTT
TRBJ1-2,-,TRBV5-6,TRBD1,CASSLAPTGHYGYTF,TGTGCCAGCAGCTTGGCACCGACAGGGCACTATGGCTACACCTTC
TRBJ2-1,-,TRBV5-6,TRBD2,CASSLAGGLPLKHEQFF,TGTGCCAGCAGCCTAGCGGGGGGGCTTCCCCTTAAACATGAGCAGTTCTTC
TRBJ2-1,-,TRBV12-3/TRBV12-4,-,CASSLQWGDEQFF,TGTGCCAGCAGTTTACAGTGGGGCGATGAGCAGTTCTTC
TRBJ2-1,-,TRBV11-3,TRBD2,CASSSQREVIDEQFF,TGTGCCAGCAGCTCCCAGCGGGAGGTAATTGACGAGCAGTTCTTC
TRBJ2-2,-,TRBV24-1,TRBD1,CATSGGATGVTGELFF,TGTGCCACCAGTGGGGGCGCGACAGGGGTCACCGGGGAGCTGTTTTTT
TRBJ2-3,once,TRBV13,TRBD2,CASSSSLGKAGYRDTQYF,TGTGCCAGCAGCTCCTCTCTGGGAAAAGCGGGGTACCGTGATACGCAGTATTTT
TRBJ2-5,-,TRBV9,TRBD1,CASSVGDSSGTQYF,TGTGCCAGCAGCGTAGGGGACAGCTCGGGGACCCAGTACTTC
TRBJ2-1,-,TRBV10-1,TRBD1,CASSESIGQDRNEQFF,TGCGCCAGCAGTGAGTCGATCGGACAGGACCGTAATGAGCAGTTCTTC
TRBJ1-6,-,TRBV19,TRBD1,CASRSRGDRETGPLHF,TGTGCCAGTAGGTCGAGAGGGGACAGGGAAACCGGACCCCTCCACTTT
TRBJ1-5,-,TRBV2,TRBD1,CASSVGQGLQPQHF,TGTGCCAGCAGCGTAGGACAGGGCTTACAGCCCCAGCATTTT
TRBJ2-1,-,TRBV5-5,-,CASSFVLANNEQFF,TGTGCCAGCAGCTTCGTTCTAGCAAACAATGAGCAGTTCTTC
TRBJ1-2,-,TRBV2,TRBD1,CASSGGQGINSGYTF,TGTGCCAGCAGTGGAGGACAGGGGATCAATTCGGGCTACACCTTC
TRBJ1-1,-,TRBV6-5,-,CASSYAGVGTEAFF,TGTGCCAGCAGTTACGCAGGGGTGGGGACTGAAGCTTTCTTT
TRBJ1-5,-,TRBV5-8,TRBD1,CASSPTGQGKDQPQHF,TGTGCCAGCAGCCCCACGGGACAGGGGAAAGATCAGCCCCAGCATTTT
TRBJ2-2,-,TRBV11-3,TRBD1,CASSAGQGVDTGELFF,TGTGCCAGCAGCGCGGGACAGGGGGTCGACACCGGGGAGCTGTTTTTT
TRBJ1-6,few,TRBV19,-,CASSIERGSPLHF,TGTGCCAGTAGTATAGAGCGGGGCTCACCCCTCCACTTT
TRBJ2-7,-,TRBV2,TRBD2,CASSSPSGSSYEQYF,TGTGCCAGCAGTTCTCCTAGCGGGAGTTCTTACGAGCAGTACTTC
TRBJ1-1,-,TRBV3-1/TRBV3-2,-,CASSQQGMNTEAFF,TGTGCCAGCAGCCAACAGGGCATGAACACTGAAGCTTTCTTT
TRBJ1-1,-,TRBV2,-,CASSGQATNTEAFF,TGTGCCAGCAGTGGACAGGCCACGAACACTGAAGCTTTCTTT
TRBJ1-5,-,TRBV15,-,CATSRDDGFGNQPQHF,TGTGCCACCAGCAGAGACGACGGGTTTGGCAATCAGCCCCAGCATTTT
TRBJ1-2,once,TRBV28,-,CASSSYIRGFGGYTF,TGTGCCAGCAGTTCCTATATCCGGGGTTTCGGAGGCTACACCTTC
TRBJ2-5,once,TRBV6-6,TRBD2,CASSYSTRAGAAQYF,TGTGCCAGCAGTTACTCCACACGAGCGGGGGCGGCCCAGTACTTC
TRBJ1-2,-,TRBV7-2,-,CASSLYQANYGYTF,TGTGCCAGCAGCTTATATCAGGCTAACTATGGCTACACCTTC
TRBJ2-5,once,TRBV6-5,-,CASSRDWNQETQYF,TGTGCCAGCAGCAGGGACTGGAACCAAGAGACCCAGTACTTC
TRBJ1-3,-,TRBV2,-,CAGQTVSGNTIYF,TGTGCCGGCCAAACAGTCTCTGGAAACACCATATATTTT
TRBJ2-1,-,TRBV11-2,-,CASSLLPRGQGGRNEQFF,TGTGCCAGCAGCTTATTGCCCCGCGGGCAGGGGGGTAGAAATGAGCAGTTCTTC
TRBJ1-2,few,TRBV6-7,-,CASSYPSMGGSRGYTF,TGTGCCAGCAGTTACCCCAGCATGGGGGGATCGAGGGGCTACACCTTC
TRBJ2-3,once,TRBV18,-,CASSNLGDTQYF,TGTGCCAGCTCAAATCTAGGAGATACGCAGTATTTT
TRBJ2-1,-,TRBV19,TRBD2,CASSKTGGGAYNEQFF,TGTGCCAGTAGTAAAACGGGAGGGGGTGCCTACAATGAGCAGTTCTTC
TRBJ2-3,-,TRBV27,-,CASSLGQRTDTQYF,TGTGCCAGCAGTCTAGGACAACGCACAGATACGCAGTATTTT
TRBJ2-5,-,TRBV5-4,TRBD2,CASSSSSGGQETQYF,TGTGCCAGCAGCTCGAGCTCGGGGGGGCAAGAGACCCAGTACTTC
TRBJ2-3,-,TRBV6-2/TRBV6-3,-,CASSYQSTDTQYF,TGTGCCAGCAGTTACCAGAGCACAGATACGCAGTATTTT
TRBJ1-2,-,TRBV2,TRBD1,CASRDGQGPYGYTF,TGTGCCAGCAGGGACGGACAGGGGCCCTATGGCTACACCTTC
TRBJ2-1,-,TRBV6-5,TRBD2,CASTRTSGRYEQFF,TGTGCCAGCACCAGGACTAGCGGGAGATATGAGCAGTTCTTC
TRBJ1-5,-,TRBV29-1,-,CSEIHCGPYSNQPQHF,TGCAGCGAGATTCATTGCGGGCCATATAGCAATCAGCCCCAGCATTTT
TRBJ2-5,-,TRBV15,-,CATSRDTAQETQYF,TGTGCCACCAGCAGAGATACAGCCCAAGAGACCCAGTACTTC
TRBJ2-3,-,TRBV5-1,TRBD2,CASRSGTSGDTQYF,TGCGCCAGCAGGTCCGGGACTAGCGGAGATACGCAGTATTTT
TRBJ2-1,-,TRBV7-9,TRBD1,CASSPDRGQGEQFF,TGTGCCAGCAGCCCGGACAGGGGGCAAGGTGAGCAGTTCTTC
TRBJ2-7,-,TRBV7-2,TRBD2,CASSLARREGAYEQYF,TGTGCCAGCAGCTTAGCTAGGCGGGAGGGCGCCTACGAGCAGTACTTC
TRBJ1-2,-,TRBV7-9,TRBD1,CASSVAGTGANGYTF,TGTGCCAGCAGCGTGGCCGGGACAGGGGCTAATGGCTACACCTTC
TRBJ2-6,-,TRBV12-2,-,CASRSGVGANVLTF,TGTGCAAGTCGCTCAGGGGTTGGGGCCAACGTCCTGACTTTC
TRBJ1-2,-,TRBV5-1,TRBD1,CASSKDRGYGYTF,TGCGCCAGCAGCAAGGACAGGGGCTATGGCTACACCTTC
TRBJ1-2,-,TRBV10-3,-,CAISEGSYGYTF,TGTGCCATCAGTGAGGGGAGCTATGGCTACACCTTC
TRBJ2-5,once,TRBV23-1,-,CASSQSRRGCPETQYF,TGCGCCAGCAGTCAATCACGACGAGGTTGCCCAGAGACCCAGTACTTC
TRBJ2-5,-,TRBV2,TRBD2,CASSDLWASGSQETQYF,TGTGCCAGCAGTGACTTGTGGGCTAGCGGTTCTCAAGAGACCCAGTACTTC
TRBJ2-7,-,TRBV6-5,-,CASSYLGSETYEQYF,TGTGCCAGCAGTTATCTTGGGTCGGAGACCTACGAGCAGTACTTC
TRBJ1-2,few,TRBV12-3/TRBV12-4,-,CASTLRGSYGYTF,TGTGCCAGCACCCTCCGGGGGTCCTATGGCTACACCTTC